This TCR beta chain is drawn from a study of T cells in tuberculosis. Study results and limitations: T cells binding CD1B-GMM tetramer weakly possibly escaped the sort.

Cells were sorted from thawed PBMC rested overnight and stained with GMM-loaded CD1B tetramer, viability dye and anti-CD3. The lipid loaded on the CD1B tetramers was C32 glucose monomycolate from Rhodococcus equi. PBMC for tetramer sorting were first depleted of CD14-expressing monocytes. From each donor, some 90,000 tetramer-negative cells were sorted. The CDR3 is 12 residues long. CDR1 SQVTM and CDR2 ANQGSEA come from the germline V gene. With 7 bases clipped from V and 7 bases from J, the junction kept 9 bases outside the gene matches. Profiling relied on immunoSEQ multiplex PCR, and the TCRdb table lists in-frame clones only, not all of them. The sample shows more than 45,000 clones, 88% of them seen only once.

The sample consisted of CD1b-GMM tetramer-negative cells sorted from PBMCs. This receptor was identified in an adult woman with latent tuberculosis. The chain employs TRBV29-1 and TRBJ1-1; 7 bases fit TRBD1. This CDR3 is CSGLTGSNEAFF. The DNA for the CDR3 is TGCAGCGGCCTGACAGGGTCTAATGAAGCTTTCTTT.